What follows are 17 T cell receptor beta chains derived from one specimen sequenced in a study of cytomegalovirus exposure and HLA in healthy donors. Primers included in the PCR were 60 Vbeta and 13 Jbeta primers. The table came from immunoSEQ multiplex PCR; TCRdb's copy has only in-frame clones and leaves some out. The sample yields some 250,000 clones, 82% seen once. What was sequenced was PBMCs. These receptors all stem from a woman between 40 and 55 years old in good health and CMV-seropositive.

This rearrangement joins TRBV11-2 to TRBJ2-7; D gene ambiguous. The CDR3 is 12 amino acids. Germline V gives CDR1 SGHAT, CDR2 FQNNGV. V was shortened by 5 bases and J by 2 bases, with 7 bases between the two germline ends. The CDR3 sequence is CASSPSAYEQYF. Written as DNA, the CDR3 is TGTGCCAGCAGCCCAAGCGCCTACGAGCAGTACTTC.

The rearrangement links TRBV5-1 to TRBJ1-1; D possibly corresponds to TRBD1 (6 bases). Between the trimmed V and J ends, which lost 0 bases and 5 bases, there was a span of 14 bases. The CDR3 extends over 15 amino acids. Germline CDR1 SGHRS, CDR2 YFSETQ. CDR3 in DNA: TGCGCCAGCAGCTTGGGCACAGGGATCCGAACTGAAGCTTTCTTT. This sequence encodes CASSLGTGIRTEAFF.

The table lists this clone with a few counts. CDR3 sequence (DNA): TGTGCCAGTAGTATATGGGGGACAGCGAATCAGCCCCAGCATTTT. This codes for CASSIWGTANQPQHF. The chain has TRBV19 and TRBJ1-5; 7 bases map to TRBD1. This CDR3 comprises 15 residues. Germline V lookup: CDR1 LNHDA, CDR2 SQIVND (reference sequence). Trimming at V came to 2 bases and at J to 4 bases, leaving 5 bases not matched to a gene.

V gene TRBV5-3 combines with J gene TRBJ1-1, with unresolved D. TRBV5-3 is filed as an ORF, its function uncertain. Trimming cost V 2 bases and J 1 base, with 15 bases left between them. This CDR3 is 16 amino acids long. This CDR3 reads CARSLKRVGQNTEAFF. CDR3 nucleotides: TGTGCCAGAAGCTTAAAGAGGGTTGGGCAGAACACTGAAGCTTTCTTT.

The chain employs TRBV6-5 and TRBJ2-1; 7 bases fit TRBD1. The germline CDR1 and CDR2 sequences are MNHEY and SVGAGI. The CDR3 totals 12 residues. Unmatched junction bases numbered 8, after V lost 6 bases and J lost 12 bases. DNA of the CDR3: TGTGCCAGCAGCTCCCAGGGGGTTAGGCAGTTCTTC. Its protein product is CASSSQGVRQFF.

This clone is a singleton in its sample. The J gene is TRBJ2-7, the V gene TRBV30, with D maybe TRBD2 (6 bases). Germline values: CDR1 GTSNPN, CDR2 SVGIG (reference sequence). This CDR3 contains 14 residues. V lost 3 bases and J 2 bases, leaving 14 bases between the germline ends. CDR3 region: CAWSGGTVPYEQYF. The CDR3 nucleotides read TGTGCCTGGAGCGGCGGGACGGTCCCCTACGAGCAGTACTTC.

The chain carries TRBV19 and TRBJ2-4, with 12 bases aligning to TRBD2. The ends lost 9 bases at V and 3 bases at J; junction bases unmatched: 9. The CDR3 consists of 16 residues. CDR1 and CDR2 (germline): LNHDA, SQIVND (reference sequence). The DNA of the CDR3 is TGTGCCAGATGGACTAGCGGGGATACCTACAAAAACATTCAGTACTTC. Translated, it gives CARWTSGDTYKNIQYF.

The gene calls are TRBV1 and TRBJ1-1; no check of the table's D call, TRBD1, against the DNA was made. TRBV1 is described as a pseudogene. This CDR3 comprises 16 residues. In DNA form, the CDR3 reads TGCACCAGCAGCCAGTCCCTCCGACAGCTGGCCGCTGAAGCTTTCTTT. Translation: CTSSQSLRQLAAEAFF.

This chain links TRBV19 with TRBJ2-7; D might be TRBD2 (6 bases). Germline CDR1 reads LNHDA; CDR2 reads SQIVND (reference sequence). Trimming stripped 6 bases from V and 0 bases from J, with 15 bases between. The CDR3 is 15 amino acids. The CDR3 protein is CASRMLTGSSYEQYF. The DNA for the CDR3 is TGTGCCAGTAGAATGTTGACCGGGAGCTCCTACGAGCAGTACTTC.

V usage is TRBV7-9 and J usage is TRBJ2-7, with a weak D call TRBD1 (6 bases). Trimming left V 5 bases short and J 4 bases short, with 15 bases between. The length of the CDR3 is 14 residues. Germline V gene lookup returns CDR1 SEHNR and CDR2 FQNEAQ (reference sequence). In nucleotides, the CDR3 is TGTGCCAGCAGCCCGTGGACAGACCTATACGAGCAGTACTTC. Protein sequence: CASSPWTDLYEQYF.

The chain recombines TRBV9 with TRBJ1-2; TRBD1 matches 12 bases. This CDR3 has 16 residues. Germline assignment: CDR1 SGDLS and CDR2 YYNGEE. V was clipped by 0 bases and J by 4 bases; unmatched bases: 4. The CDR3 is CASSVVGTGGAYGYTF. The DNA for the CDR3 is TGTGCCAGCAGCGTAGTCGGGACAGGGGGCGCCTATGGCTACACCTTC.

The chain combines TRBV18 with TRBJ1-2, with TRBD1 as a possible D gene (5 bases). Germline V CDR1 and CDR2: KGHSH, LQKENI. This CDR3 is 14 amino acids long. V lost 8 bases, J lost 4 bases, and 17 bases lay in between. CDR3: CASQPGGSLYGYTF. The DNA of the CDR3 is TGTGCCAGCCAACCCGGGGGGAGTCTCTATGGCTACACCTTC.

The CDR3 loop is CASSRLAGGDNEQFF. The CDR3 nucleotides are TGCGCCAGCAGCAGACTAGCGGGGGGGGACAATGAGCAGTTCTTC. V is TRBV5-1 and J is TRBJ2-1, with TRBD2 matching 14 bases. The trim removed 4 bases at V and 5 bases at J, leaving 2 bases unmatched. The CDR3 has 15 amino acids. Germline values: CDR1 SGHRS, CDR2 YFSETQ.

V usage is TRBV19 and J usage is TRBJ2-2; D is possibly TRBD1 (5 bases). Between the trimmed V and J ends, which lost 5 bases and 9 bases, there was a span of 16 bases. The CDR3 has 14 residues. Germline V CDR1 and CDR2: LNHDA, SQIVND (reference sequence). The CDR3 DNA is TGTGCCAGTAGTGGGCAGGGTACAGTTTGGGAGCTGTTTTTT. It encodes CASSGQGTVWELFF.

This clone was seen only once. V gene TRBV4-2 combines with J gene TRBJ1-2; weak D call: TRBD1 (5 bases). V lost 0 bases, J lost 4 bases, and 12 bases lay in between. The CDR3 spans 15 residues. The germline CDR1 and CDR2 sequences are LGHNA and YNFKEQ. The chain's CDR3 is CASSQEGARSYGYTF. CDR3 DNA: TGTGCCAGCAGCCAAGAAGGGGCACGGAGCTATGGCTACACCTTC.

The CDR3 region is CASSRWQQGAEQYF. In nucleotides, the CDR3 is TGTGCCAGCAGCCGGTGGCAACAGGGGGCCGAGCAGTACTTC. V usage is TRBV9 and J usage is TRBJ2-7; 9 bases line up with TRBD1. CDR3 length equals 14 residues. Germline V CDR1 and CDR2: SGDLS, YYNGEE. The J segment lost 6 bases and the V segment lost 4 bases, leaving 8 bases of the junction unmatched.

The chain uses TRBV30 and TRBJ2-5, with 9 bases aligning to TRBD2. The assigned J gene may be wrong: the sequence end matches TRBJ2-7 better. Germline V gene data show CDR1 as GTSNPN and CDR2 as SVGIG (reference sequence). This CDR3 contains 13 residues. CDR3: CAWRGGRAYEQYF. The CDR3 DNA reads TGTGCCTGGAGGGGCGGGAGGGCCTACGAGCAGTACTTC.